These 10 T cell receptor beta chains came from one sample sequenced in a study of cytomegalovirus exposure and HLA in healthy donors. The PCR contained 60 Vbeta and 13 Jbeta primers. Measured with immunoSEQ multiplex PCR; TCRdb has only the in-frame clones, and not every one. The table has about 70,000 clones, 70% to 75% seen once; the top ten hold 10% to 12%. The sample comprised PBMCs. These receptor sequences come from a human donor in good health.

The chain employs TRBV19 and TRBJ1-2; D remains unclear. The CDR3 loop spans 15 amino acids. V shed 4 bases and J shed 4 bases, with 16 bases lying between them. From germline, CDR1 is LNHDA and CDR2 SQIVND (reference sequence). CDR3 in amino acids: CASSRAVSKLYGYTF. The DNA of the CDR3 is TGTGCCAGTAGTAGGGCCGTCTCAAAACTCTATGGCTACACCTTC.

V gene TRBV30 combines with J gene TRBJ1-2, with 8 bases aligning to TRBD1. The V gene's germline CDR1 is GTSNPN and CDR2 SVGIG (reference sequence). The CDR3 has 13 residues. V lost 7 bases to trimming and J lost 8 bases; unmatched junction nucleotides: 12. Here the CDR3 reads CASIGQGRLGYTF. The CDR3 DNA follows: TGTGCCTCAATAGGACAGGGAAGATTGGGCTACACCTTC. Supplemented by reference TRBV30 and TRBJ1-2, the full variable domain reads SQTIHQWPATLVQPVGSPLSLECTVEGTSNPNLYWYRQAAGRGLQLLFYSVGIGQISSEVPQNLSASRPQDRQFILSSKKLLLSDSGFYLCASIGQGRLGYTFGSGTRLTVV.

The gene calls are TRBV9 and TRBJ2-7; a possible D gene is TRBD2 (6 bases). This CDR3 region has 16 residues. V dropped 4 bases and J dropped 7 bases, with 24 bases sitting between them. CDR1 SGDLS and CDR2 YYNGEE come from the germline V gene. The CDR3 DNA sequence: TGTGCCAGCAGCTCCGGTGGAGGGATTTCAAGGGGAGAGCAGTACTTC. The encoded protein is CASSSGGGISRGEQYF.

This CDR3 is CASSLGTSGAYEQYF. CDR3 coding DNA: TGTGCCAGCAGTCTGGGGACTAGCGGGGCCTACGAGCAGTACTTC. The chain recombines TRBV5-4 with TRBJ2-7; TRBD2 matches 13 bases. This CDR3 is built from 15 residues. V gave up 5 bases and J gave up 2 bases; unmatched junction bases: 4. Germline lookup yields CDR1 SGHNT and CDR2 YYREEE (reference sequence).

The rearrangement joins TRBV9 to TRBJ1-3, with D possibly TRBD1 on 5 matching bases. Germline V lookup: CDR1 SGDLS, CDR2 YYNGEE. The CDR3 extends over 16 amino acids. Trimming shortened V by 4 bases and J by 0 bases, and 14 bases separated the two germline ends. The CDR3 DNA is TGTGCCAGCAGCTCGTTGACAGACAACTCTGGAAACACCATATATTTT. Translating gives CASSSLTDNSGNTIYF. Full variable domain (rest looked up from reference TRBV9 and TRBJ1-3): DSGVTQTPKHLITATGQRVTLRCSPRSGDLSVYWYQQSLDQGLQFLIQYYNGEERAKGNILERFSAQQFPDLHSELNLSSLELGDSALYFCASSSLTDNSGNTIYFGEGSWLTVV.

The chain carries TRBV6-1 and TRBJ2-1; TRBD2 agrees at 9 bases. The CDR3 covers 15 residues. The germline CDR1 and CDR2 sequences are MNHNS and SASEGT. The V gene end was trimmed by 6 bases and the J gene end by 0 bases; junction bases not matched to a gene: 3. CDR3 amino acids: CASRLAGTSYNEQFF. CDR3 sequence (DNA): TGTGCCAGCAGACTAGCGGGTACCTCCTACAATGAGCAGTTCTTC.

The genes are TRBV5-4 and TRBJ1-5; no firm D call. The CDR3 sequence is 14 residues long. CDR1 SGHNT and CDR2 YYREEE come from the germline V gene (reference sequence). V lost 0 bases and J 1 base, leaving 5 bases between the germline ends. DNA of the CDR3: TGTGCCAGCAGCTTGGGTGGCAGCAATCAGCCCCAGCATTTT. Amino acid sequence: CASSLGGSNQPQHF.

V and J are TRBV5-5 and TRBJ2-7; TRBD1 aligns across 9 bases. J gave up 5 bases and V 2 bases, and 5 bases lay outside the gene matches. The CDR3 contains 14 residues. The germline V gene has CDR1 SGHKS and CDR2 YYEKEE (reference sequence). This CDR3 reads CASSFGQGTHEQYF. The CDR3 nucleotides are TGTGCCAGCAGCTTCGGACAGGGGACGCACGAGCAGTACTTC.

This clone was picked up a small number of times. The chain joins TRBV13 to TRBJ1-4, with TRBD1 as a possible D gene (5 bases). The V and J ends lost 5 bases and 3 bases respectively, with 13 bases between them. The CDR3 covers 15 residues. CDR1 is PRHDT and CDR2 is FYEKMQ in the germline V gene (reference sequence). The CDR3 DNA is TGTGCCAGCAGCCCCCGCGGGGCAGCTAATGAAAAACTGTTTTTT. It codes for CASSPRGAANEKLFF.

The V and J genes are TRBV11-2 and TRBJ2-2, with D unresolved. V shed 5 bases and J shed 4 bases, with 14 bases lying between them. The CDR3 has 15 amino acids. Germline-derived CDR1 and CDR2 are SGHAT and FQNNGV. This CDR3 reads CASSLIRKFTGELFF. CDR3 coding DNA: TGTGCCAGCAGCCTCATCAGGAAATTCACCGGGGAGCTGTTTTTT.